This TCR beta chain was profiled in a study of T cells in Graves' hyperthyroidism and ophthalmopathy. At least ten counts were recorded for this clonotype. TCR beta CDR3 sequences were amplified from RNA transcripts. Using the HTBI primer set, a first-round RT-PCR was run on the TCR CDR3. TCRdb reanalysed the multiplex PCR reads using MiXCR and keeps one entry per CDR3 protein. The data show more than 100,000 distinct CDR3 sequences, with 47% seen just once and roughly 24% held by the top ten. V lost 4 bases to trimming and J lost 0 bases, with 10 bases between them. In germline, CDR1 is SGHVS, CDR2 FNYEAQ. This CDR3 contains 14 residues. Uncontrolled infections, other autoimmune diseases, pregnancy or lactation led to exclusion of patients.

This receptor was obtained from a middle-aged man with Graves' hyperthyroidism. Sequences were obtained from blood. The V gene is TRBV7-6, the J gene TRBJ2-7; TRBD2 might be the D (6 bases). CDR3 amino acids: CASSSRDSSYEQYF. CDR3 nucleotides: TGTGCCAGCAGCTCCAGGGACTCCTCCTACGAGCAGTACTTC.